The 23 T cell receptor beta chains below were found in one sample sequenced in a study of blood T cell repertoires in COVID-19. The table came from immunoSEQ multiplex PCR; TCRdb's copy has only in-frame clones and leaves some out. The data contain about 410,000 clones, roughly 85% of them seen just once; the ten biggest clones take up around 1.4%. Sequencing was performed on peripheral blood. The receptors were sampled from a woman in her thirties with active or convalescent COVID-19.

The V and J genes are TRBV19 and TRBJ2-7; TRBD1 aligns across 9 bases. V trimming: 2 bases; J trimming: 1 base; junction bases outside the gene matches: 3. CDR3 length equals 15 residues. CDR1 LNHDA and CDR2 SQIVND come from the germline V gene (reference sequence). The CDR3 bases are TGTGCCAGTAGTATAAAGGGGACAGGGTCCTACGAGCAGTACTTC. Protein: CASSIKGTGSYEQYF.

The chain couples TRBV2 to TRBJ2-2, with 7 nucleotides matching TRBD2. Germline V lookup: CDR1 SNHLY, CDR2 FYNNEI. Unmatched junction bases numbered 3, after V lost 10 bases and J lost 1 base. This CDR3 contains 13 residues. The CDR3 loop reads CATGGQNTGELFF. The CDR3 DNA follows: TGTGCCACGGGAGGACAGAACACCGGGGAGCTGTTTTTT.

The CDR3 region is CASKSRYLAGITSYGYTF. The CDR3 DNA reads TGTGCCAGCAAATCCCGCTATCTCGCAGGGATAACCTCCTATGGCTACACCTTC. The rearrangement joins TRBV2 to TRBJ1-2; D perhaps matches TRBD1 (5 bases). This CDR3 region has 18 residues. The germline V gene encodes CDR1 SNHLY and CDR2 FYNNEI. V was cut by 7 bases and J by 4 bases, with 28 bases left in between.

The rearrangement links TRBV2 to TRBJ2-7; maybe TRBD2 (6 bases). This CDR3 comprises 14 residues. Trimming pared 0 bases from V and 0 bases from J, leaving 6 bases between. Germline assignment: CDR1 SNHLY and CDR2 FYNNEI. The CDR3, as DNA: TGTGCCAGCAGTGAAGCGGACTACTCCTACGAGCAGTACTTC. Translating it yields CASSEADYSYEQYF.

This clone was seen at least ten times. This sequence joins TRBV7-2 and TRBJ1-1; TRBD1 matches at 8 bases. CDR1 and CDR2 (germline): SGHTA, FQGNSA. The junction had 13 bases not matched to a gene; V was cut back by 2 bases and J by 5 bases. CDR3 size: 17 residues. This CDR3 is CASSLPGQVGLYTEAFF. The CDR3 nucleotides read TGTGCCAGCAGCTTACCGGGACAGGTCGGACTATATACTGAAGCTTTCTTT.

This clone is a singleton in its sample. The same CDR3 can be traced to other DNA sequences in this sample. V is TRBV5-6 and J is TRBJ2-1; TRBD2 matches 11 bases. The V and J ends lost 0 bases and 6 bases, in that order; junction bases with no gene match: 2. CDR3 length: 15 residues. Germline values: CDR1 SGHDT, CDR2 YYEEEE. The CDR3 here is CASSLGLAGGNEQFF. CDR3 nucleotide sequence: TGTGCCAGCAGCTTGGGGCTAGCGGGAGGCAATGAGCAGTTCTTC.

The V gene is TRBV5-8, the J gene TRBJ2-2; 8 nucleotides line up with TRBD1. V dropped 0 bases and J dropped 3; count of bases not matched to a gene: 7. CDR1 is SGHTS and CDR2 is YDEGEE in the germline V gene. There are 17 residues in the CDR3. The CDR3 DNA follows: TGTGCCAGCAGCTTGGGGACAGGGTATCTTGACACCGGGGAGCTGTTTTTT. This gives the protein CASSLGTGYLDTGELFF.

This clone was seen once. This chain joins TRBV27 and TRBJ1-1; no clear D gene. CDR3 size: 14 residues. CDR1 and CDR2 from the germline V gene are MNHEY and SMNVEV (reference sequence). The V and J ends lost 2 bases and 4 bases respectively, with 11 bases between them. DNA of the CDR3: TGTGCCAGCAGTTTAGGCACAGAGACCACTGAAGCTTTCTTT. Its protein is CASSLGTETTEAFF.

A single count supports this clone. V usage is TRBV13 and J usage is TRBJ1-1; TRBD1 matches 10 bases. CDR3 size: 14 residues. Unmatched junction bases numbered 5, after V lost 4 bases and J lost 6 bases. Germline V gene lookup returns CDR1 PRHDT and CDR2 FYEKMQ (reference sequence). CDR3 region: CASSWTGGIAEAFF. CDR3 sequence (DNA): TGTGCCAGCAGCTGGACAGGGGGAATAGCTGAAGCTTTCTTT.

This chain links TRBV27 with TRBJ1-5; 10 nucleotides agree with TRBD1. The CDR3 spans 15 residues. V lost 5 bases, J lost 2 bases, and 3 bases stayed unmatched. Germline CDR1 reads MNHEY; CDR2 reads SMNVEV (reference sequence). The CDR3 loop reads CASSETGGRNQPQHF. CDR3 coding DNA: TGTGCCAGCAGTGAGACAGGGGGCCGCAATCAGCCCCAGCATTTT.

The chain uses TRBV5-6 and TRBJ1-6; D is undetermined. The ends were cut back, 1 base at V and 13 bases at J, with 12 bases in the middle. Germline V gene data show CDR1 as SGHDT and CDR2 as YYEEEE. The CDR3 has 13 amino acids. The CDR3 region has the DNA TGTGCCAGCAGCTTGAGACGGGAAAGTCCCCTCCACTTT. Its protein product is CASSLRRESPLHF.

This chain links TRBV9 with TRBJ2-1; D is unresolved. Germline CDR1 SGDLS, CDR2 YYNGEE. This CDR3 is 15 amino acids long. The V gene lost 4 bases and the J gene lost 5 bases, with 16 bases spanning the gap. CDR3 nucleotide sequence: TGTGCCAGCAGCCCCCCTCCCCTTAGAAACAATGAGCAGTTCTTC. This translates into CASSPPPLRNNEQFF.

The rearrangement joins TRBV19 to TRBJ1-5; D call uncertain. This CDR3 is built from 18 residues. V lost 5 bases and J 0 bases, leaving 20 bases between the germline ends. The germline CDR1 and CDR2 sequences are LNHDA and SQIVND (reference sequence). The CDR3 bases are TGTGCCAGTAGTCCACGGAGATGGGGAGATAATAGCAATCAGCCCCAGCATTTT. Residues: CASSPRRWGDNSNQPQHF.

This clone has a handful of counts. The J gene is TRBJ2-7, the V gene TRBV27, with a tentative D call TRBD2 (5 bases). V lost 1 base, J lost 7 bases, and 11 bases lay in between. CDR1 and CDR2 from the germline V gene are MNHEY and SMNVEV (reference sequence). This CDR3 contains 13 residues. This chain's CDR3 is CASSLFLGEEQYF. As DNA, the CDR3 is TGTGCCAGCAGTTTATTCCTCGGGGAGGAGCAGTACTTC.

The J gene is TRBJ1-5, the V gene TRBV19; no reliable D call. V was clipped by 2 bases and J by 0 bases, with 8 bases between them. The germline V gene has CDR1 LNHDA and CDR2 SQIVND (reference sequence). This CDR3 region has 15 residues. The CDR3 loop reads CASSISGLSNQPQHF. The CDR3 nucleotides read TGTGCCAGTAGTATATCAGGCCTTAGCAATCAGCCCCAGCATTTT.

This chain connects TRBV10-3 to TRBJ2-7; tentatively, D is TRBD1 (6 bases). There are 15 residues in the CDR3. V was shortened by 5 bases and J by 0 bases, with 14 bases between the two germline ends. CDR1 is ENHRY, CDR2 SYGVKD, per germline. CDR3 sequence: CAISPDSGRSYEQYF. The CDR3 coding sequence is TGTGCCATCAGTCCGGACAGCGGCCGCTCCTACGAGCAGTACTTC.

The gene calls are TRBV19 and TRBJ1-1; the D is unclear. V lost 6 bases and J 5 bases, leaving 13 bases between the germline ends. Per the germline V gene, CDR1 is LNHDA and CDR2 is SQIVND (reference sequence). The CDR3 sequence is 13 residues long. The CDR3 spells CASRKTRETEAFF. CDR3 bases: TGTGCCAGTAGGAAGACCCGGGAGACTGAAGCTTTCTTT.

The V gene is TRBV25-1, the J gene TRBJ2-5; 7 bases fit TRBD1. This CDR3 comprises 13 residues. CDR1 and CDR2 (germline): MGHDK, SYGVNS. The J segment lost 5 bases and the V segment lost 6 bases, leaving 6 bases of the junction unmatched. CDR3: CASSLQGSETQYF. The CDR3 DNA sequence: TGTGCCAGCAGCTTACAGGGGAGCGAGACCCAGTACTTC.

This clone was found a few times. This sample includes further DNA sequences coding for the same CDR3. The chain links TRBV11-2 to TRBJ1-6; D unresolved. This CDR3 contains 15 residues. Trimming shortened V by 1 base and J by 3 bases, and 7 bases separated the two germline ends. Germline V gene sequence: CDR1 SGHAT, CDR2 FQNNGV. The chain's CDR3 is CASSLVRGYNSPLHF. The CDR3 DNA is TGTGCCAGCAGCTTAGTTCGGGGCTATAATTCACCCCTCCACTTT.

The chain uses TRBV6-5 and TRBJ1-2; TRBD1 matches 8 bases. Unmatched junction bases numbered 7, after V lost 7 bases and J lost 6 bases. There are 13 residues in the CDR3. Germline CDR1 reads MNHEY; CDR2 reads SVGAGI. CDR3 region: CASTLTGENGYTF. DNA for the CDR3: TGTGCCAGCACCCTGACAGGGGAAAATGGCTACACCTTC.

This clone has only a few counts. V and J are TRBV7-9 and TRBJ2-4, with 10 positions matching TRBD2. The V gene's germline CDR1 is SEHNR and CDR2 FQNEAQ (reference sequence). Trimming cost V 3 bases and J 0 bases; bases outside gene matches: 5. This CDR3 comprises 17 residues. Written as DNA, the CDR3 is TGTGCCAGCAGCTTCAGCGGGGGGGATTTAGCCAAAAACATTCAGTACTTC. Amino acid sequence: CASSFSGGDLAKNIQYF.

The rearrangement links TRBV19 to TRBJ1-2; TRBD1 agrees at 7 bases. Germline V gene data show CDR1 as LNHDA and CDR2 as SQIVND (reference sequence). The CDR3 length is 14 residues. Losses at the gene ends were 5 bases for V and 7 bases for J; bases not matched to a gene: 10. Written as DNA, the CDR3 is TGTGCCAGTAGTGGTTTCCAGGGGGGCTTTGGCTACACCTTC. This codes for CASSGFQGGFGYTF.

The chain employs TRBV7-2 and TRBJ2-5, with 16 bases identical to TRBD2. The CDR3 has 19 residues. Germline CDR1 is SGHTA and CDR2 is FQGNSA. Losses at the gene ends were 3 bases for V and 0 bases for J; bases not matched to a gene: 7. For the CDR3, the DNA is TGTGCCAGCAGCTTGGAGGGACTAGCGGGGGGGACGTACCAAGAGACCCAGTACTTC. This sequence encodes CASSLEGLAGGTYQETQYF.